A selection of T cell receptor beta chains follows, all from one sample in a study of T cells in Graves' hyperthyroidism and ophthalmopathy. TCRdb reanalysed the multiplex PCR reads using MiXCR and keeps one entry per CDR3 protein. The table records hundreds of thousands of distinct CDR3 sequences, roughly a quarter of them present only once. Sequencing used blood. These receptors were collected from a woman younger than 45 with Graves' ophthalmopathy. CDR3s include the opening cysteine and the closing phenylalanine or tryptophan. A D gene is named only where the DNA matches it firmly. For some rows the clone size is stated as once, few or many, or as a class when expanded; others skip it.

d_gene	abundance	j_gene	v_gene	CDR3aa	CDR3nt
TRBD1	.	TRBJ2-5	TRBV7-2	CASSLAGTGGVGTQYF	TGTGCCAGCAGCTTAGCAGGGACAGGGGGCGTGGGGACCCAGTACTTC
.	many	TRBJ1-6	TRBV6-5	CASSYGGGNSPLHF	TGTGCCAGCAGTTACGGAGGAGGCAATTCACCCCTCCACTTT
TRBD1	few	TRBJ1-5	TRBV12-3/TRBV12-4	CASSSYQGDQPQHF	TGTGCCAGCAGTTCATATCAGGGGGATCAGCCCCAGCATTTT
.	.	TRBJ1-1	TRBV6-1	CASSDTGTFILTEAFF	TGTGCCAGCAGTGACACCGGGACATTCATTTTAACTGAAGCTTTCTTT
.	few	TRBJ2-7	TRBV20-1	CSARGATTYEQYF	TGCAGTGCTAGAGGGGCGACTACCTACGAGCAGTACTTC
TRBD1	.	TRBJ1-2	TRBV12-3/TRBV12-4	CASSGDRERGYTF	TGTGCCAGCAGTGGGGACAGGGAACGTGGCTACACCTTC
.	.	TRBJ1-1	TRBV19	CASAFDRNTEAFF	TGTGCCAGTGCCTTCGACAGAAACACTGAAGCTTTCTTT
.	few	TRBJ2-2	TRBV7-9	CASSLNVEVRELFF	TGTGCCAGCAGCTTAAACGTGGAGGTGCGGGAGCTGTTTTTT
.	.	TRBJ1-5	TRBV27	CASRGIDRTYEPQHF	TGTGCCAGCCGAGGAATCGACAGGACCTATGAGCCCCAGCATTTT
.	.	TRBJ2-5	TRBV11-2	CASSPVGLTHRETQYF	TGTGCCAGCAGCCCGGTTGGACTGACCCATCGAGAGACCCAGTACTTC
.	many	TRBJ2-2	TRBV7-2	CASSLREINTGELFF	TGTGCCAGCAGCTTACGGGAGATAAACACCGGGGAGCTGTTTTTT
.	many	TRBJ1-5	TRBV28	CATSSMEQGLYGYGNQPQHF	TGTGCCACCTCTTCTATGGAGCAGGGCTTATATGGGTATGGCAATCAGCCCCAGCATTTT
.	.	TRBJ2-5	TRBV12-3/TRBV12-4	CASRGTGPQETQYF	TGTGCCAGCAGGGGCACGGGGCCCCAAGAGACCCAGTACTTC
.	.	TRBJ2-2	TRBV5-1	CASSLGSSRGELFF	TGCGCCAGCAGCTTGGGTTCCAGCCGCGGGGAGCTGTTTTTT
.	.	TRBJ1-1	TRBV29-1	CSVSGQPNTEAFF	TGCAGCGTAAGTGGACAGCCGAACACTGAAGCTTTCTTT
TRBD1	many	TRBJ2-7	TRBV18	CASSPGQGPHEQYF	TGTGCCAGCTCACCGGGACAGGGTCCCCACGAGCAGTACTTC
.	.	TRBJ2-7	TRBV4-1	CASSQEGVQTYEQYF	TGCGCCAGCAGCCAAGAGGGTGTCCAAACCTACGAGCAGTACTTC
.	.	TRBJ1-1	TRBV29-1	CSANREGTEAFF	TGCAGTGCAAACAGGGAGGGCACTGAAGCTTTCTTT
.	many	TRBJ2-2	TRBV12-5	CASGSPGGVDTGELFF	TGTGCTAGTGGTTCCCCCGGCGGGGTGGACACCGGGGAGCTGTTTTTT
.	few	TRBJ1-1	TRBV3-1	CASSQDRTSTEAFF	TGTGCCAGCAGCCAAGATAGAACGTCCACTGAAGCTTTCTTT
.	few	TRBJ1-1	TRBV5-1	CASKEDGYTEAFF	TGCGCCAGCAAGGAGGATGGGTACACTGAAGCTTTCTTT
TRBD1	once	TRBJ1-2	TRBV27	CASSSYRDRRNYGYTF	TGTGCCAGCAGTTCTTACCGGGACAGGAGGAACTATGGCTACACCTTC
.	many	TRBJ1-2	TRBV28	CASITRGINYGYTF	TGTGCCAGCATCACACGAGGGATAAACTATGGCTACACCTTC
TRBD1	.	TRBJ1-1	TRBV28	CASSAVGTGVFLNTEVFF	TGTGCCAGCAGTGCCGTCGGGACAGGGGTATTCCTGAACACTGAAGTTTTCTTT
.	few	TRBJ2-7	TRBV2	CASRLRGSSYEQYF	TGTGCCAGCAGACTAAGGGGGTCCTCCTACGAGCAGTACTTC
TRBD2	many	TRBJ2-7	TRBV28	CASSSSGGDYYEQYF	TGTGCCAGCAGTTCTAGCGGGGGGGATTACTACGAGCAGTACTTC
.	many	TRBJ2-2	TRBV7-3	CASSLILNTGELFF	TGTGCCAGCAGCTTAATCCTGAACACCGGGGAGCTGTTTTTT
.	few	TRBJ2-2	TRBV6-1	CASSQKGGFELFF	TGTGCCAGCAGTCAAAAGGGGGGGTTTGAGCTGTTTTTT
TRBD1	.	TRBJ2-7	TRBV12-3/TRBV12-4	CASSIGQGMYGFVYEQYF	TGTGCCAGCAGTATAGGACAGGGGATGTATGGGTTTGTCTACGAGCAGTACTTC
.	.	TRBJ1-1	TRBV27	CASRPDLQGTEAFF	TGTGCCAGCAGGCCCGATCTCCAGGGGACTGAAGCTTTCTTT
TRBD2	many	TRBJ2-7	TRBV7-2	CASSFAGGSYEQYF	TGTGCCAGCAGCTTTGCGGGGGGGTCCTACGAGCAGTACTTC
TRBD1	few	TRBJ1-4	TRBV9	CASSATDRNEKLFF	TGTGCCAGCAGCGCCACGGACAGGAATGAAAAACTGTTTTTT
TRBD1	few	TRBJ2-7	TRBV4-3	CASSLFPGTGGGEQYF	TGCGCCAGCAGCCTCTTCCCCGGGACAGGGGGCGGCGAGCAGTACTTC
.	few	TRBJ1-3	TRBV19	CASSIGRIGNTIYF	TGTGCCAGTAGTATTGGGCGGATTGGAAACACCATATATTTT
.	many	TRBJ1-2	TRBV6-1	CASSERQGSYGYTF	TGTGCCAGCAGTGAAAGGCAGGGAAGCTATGGCTACACCTTC
.	.	TRBJ1-5	TRBV6-1	CASSEGVRQPQHF	TGTGCCAGCAGTGAAGGGGTCCGCCAGCCCCAGCATTTT
TRBD1	.	TRBJ2-7	TRBV6-2/TRBV6-3	CASSYFGTGPYEQYF	TGTGCCAGCAGTTATTTTGGGACAGGGCCCTACGAGCAGTACTTC
TRBD1	few	TRBJ2-7	TRBV25-1	CASSIGTGIYEQYF	TGTGCCAGCAGTATCGGGACAGGGATTTACGAGCAGTACTTC
.	many	TRBJ1-5	TRBV7-8	CASSLEGSLIGQPQHF	TGTGCCAGCAGCTTAGAGGGCTCCTTAATCGGCCAGCCCCAGCATTTT
TRBD1	.	TRBJ1-2	TRBV6-1	CASSVTKTGNYGYTF	TGTGCCAGCAGTGTCACCAAGACAGGGAACTATGGCTACACCTTC
.	.	TRBJ2-7	TRBV12-3/TRBV12-4	CASSFGRGLDEQYF	TGTGCCAGCAGTTTCGGCAGGGGTCTTGACGAGCAGTACTTC
.	few	TRBJ1-1	TRBV28	CASSSPQGWGGTEAFF	TGTGCCAGCAGTTCCCCCCAGGGGTGGGGCGGGACTGAAGCTTTCTTT
TRBD2	many	TRBJ2-7	TRBV19	CASSLRLAGGSYEQYF	TGTGCCAGTAGTCTTCGACTAGCGGGGGGCTCCTACGAGCAGTACTTC
.	few	TRBJ1-1	TRBV20-1	CSADGELGKNTEAFF	TGCAGTGCTGACGGGGAGCTAGGGAAGAACACTGAAGCTTTCTTT
.	.	TRBJ2-7	TRBV5-1	CASSLDGTNYEQYF	TGCGCCAGCAGCTTGGATGGGACAAACTACGAGCAGTACTTC
.	many	TRBJ2-5	TRBV7-7	CASSLIGSGAYETQYF	TGTGCTAGCAGCTTAATAGGGTCGGGCGCGTATGAGACCCAGTACTTC
.	few	TRBJ2-1	TRBV9	CASSVVGGSYNEQFF	TGTGCCAGCAGCGTAGTAGGGGGCTCCTACAATGAGCAGTTCTTC
TRBD1	many	TRBJ1-2	TRBV27	CASSLRQGVYGYTF	TGTGCCAGCAGTTTACGACAGGGCGTCTATGGCTACACCTTC
.	.	TRBJ1-2	TRBV18	CASSLQNRASSDNYGYTF	TGTGCCAGCTCATTACAAAACCGGGCCTCTTCCGATAACTATGGCTACACCTTC